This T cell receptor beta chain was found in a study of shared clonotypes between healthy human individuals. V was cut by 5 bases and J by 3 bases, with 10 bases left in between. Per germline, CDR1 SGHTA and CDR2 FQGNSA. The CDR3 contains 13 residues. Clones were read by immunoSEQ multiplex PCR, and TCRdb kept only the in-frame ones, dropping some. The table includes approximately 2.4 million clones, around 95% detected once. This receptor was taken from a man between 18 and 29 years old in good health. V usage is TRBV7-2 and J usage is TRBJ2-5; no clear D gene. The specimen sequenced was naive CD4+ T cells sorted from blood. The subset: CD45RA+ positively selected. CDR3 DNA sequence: TGTGCCAGCAGCCTCAACTACAAAGAGACCCAGTACTTC. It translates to CASSLNYKETQYF.